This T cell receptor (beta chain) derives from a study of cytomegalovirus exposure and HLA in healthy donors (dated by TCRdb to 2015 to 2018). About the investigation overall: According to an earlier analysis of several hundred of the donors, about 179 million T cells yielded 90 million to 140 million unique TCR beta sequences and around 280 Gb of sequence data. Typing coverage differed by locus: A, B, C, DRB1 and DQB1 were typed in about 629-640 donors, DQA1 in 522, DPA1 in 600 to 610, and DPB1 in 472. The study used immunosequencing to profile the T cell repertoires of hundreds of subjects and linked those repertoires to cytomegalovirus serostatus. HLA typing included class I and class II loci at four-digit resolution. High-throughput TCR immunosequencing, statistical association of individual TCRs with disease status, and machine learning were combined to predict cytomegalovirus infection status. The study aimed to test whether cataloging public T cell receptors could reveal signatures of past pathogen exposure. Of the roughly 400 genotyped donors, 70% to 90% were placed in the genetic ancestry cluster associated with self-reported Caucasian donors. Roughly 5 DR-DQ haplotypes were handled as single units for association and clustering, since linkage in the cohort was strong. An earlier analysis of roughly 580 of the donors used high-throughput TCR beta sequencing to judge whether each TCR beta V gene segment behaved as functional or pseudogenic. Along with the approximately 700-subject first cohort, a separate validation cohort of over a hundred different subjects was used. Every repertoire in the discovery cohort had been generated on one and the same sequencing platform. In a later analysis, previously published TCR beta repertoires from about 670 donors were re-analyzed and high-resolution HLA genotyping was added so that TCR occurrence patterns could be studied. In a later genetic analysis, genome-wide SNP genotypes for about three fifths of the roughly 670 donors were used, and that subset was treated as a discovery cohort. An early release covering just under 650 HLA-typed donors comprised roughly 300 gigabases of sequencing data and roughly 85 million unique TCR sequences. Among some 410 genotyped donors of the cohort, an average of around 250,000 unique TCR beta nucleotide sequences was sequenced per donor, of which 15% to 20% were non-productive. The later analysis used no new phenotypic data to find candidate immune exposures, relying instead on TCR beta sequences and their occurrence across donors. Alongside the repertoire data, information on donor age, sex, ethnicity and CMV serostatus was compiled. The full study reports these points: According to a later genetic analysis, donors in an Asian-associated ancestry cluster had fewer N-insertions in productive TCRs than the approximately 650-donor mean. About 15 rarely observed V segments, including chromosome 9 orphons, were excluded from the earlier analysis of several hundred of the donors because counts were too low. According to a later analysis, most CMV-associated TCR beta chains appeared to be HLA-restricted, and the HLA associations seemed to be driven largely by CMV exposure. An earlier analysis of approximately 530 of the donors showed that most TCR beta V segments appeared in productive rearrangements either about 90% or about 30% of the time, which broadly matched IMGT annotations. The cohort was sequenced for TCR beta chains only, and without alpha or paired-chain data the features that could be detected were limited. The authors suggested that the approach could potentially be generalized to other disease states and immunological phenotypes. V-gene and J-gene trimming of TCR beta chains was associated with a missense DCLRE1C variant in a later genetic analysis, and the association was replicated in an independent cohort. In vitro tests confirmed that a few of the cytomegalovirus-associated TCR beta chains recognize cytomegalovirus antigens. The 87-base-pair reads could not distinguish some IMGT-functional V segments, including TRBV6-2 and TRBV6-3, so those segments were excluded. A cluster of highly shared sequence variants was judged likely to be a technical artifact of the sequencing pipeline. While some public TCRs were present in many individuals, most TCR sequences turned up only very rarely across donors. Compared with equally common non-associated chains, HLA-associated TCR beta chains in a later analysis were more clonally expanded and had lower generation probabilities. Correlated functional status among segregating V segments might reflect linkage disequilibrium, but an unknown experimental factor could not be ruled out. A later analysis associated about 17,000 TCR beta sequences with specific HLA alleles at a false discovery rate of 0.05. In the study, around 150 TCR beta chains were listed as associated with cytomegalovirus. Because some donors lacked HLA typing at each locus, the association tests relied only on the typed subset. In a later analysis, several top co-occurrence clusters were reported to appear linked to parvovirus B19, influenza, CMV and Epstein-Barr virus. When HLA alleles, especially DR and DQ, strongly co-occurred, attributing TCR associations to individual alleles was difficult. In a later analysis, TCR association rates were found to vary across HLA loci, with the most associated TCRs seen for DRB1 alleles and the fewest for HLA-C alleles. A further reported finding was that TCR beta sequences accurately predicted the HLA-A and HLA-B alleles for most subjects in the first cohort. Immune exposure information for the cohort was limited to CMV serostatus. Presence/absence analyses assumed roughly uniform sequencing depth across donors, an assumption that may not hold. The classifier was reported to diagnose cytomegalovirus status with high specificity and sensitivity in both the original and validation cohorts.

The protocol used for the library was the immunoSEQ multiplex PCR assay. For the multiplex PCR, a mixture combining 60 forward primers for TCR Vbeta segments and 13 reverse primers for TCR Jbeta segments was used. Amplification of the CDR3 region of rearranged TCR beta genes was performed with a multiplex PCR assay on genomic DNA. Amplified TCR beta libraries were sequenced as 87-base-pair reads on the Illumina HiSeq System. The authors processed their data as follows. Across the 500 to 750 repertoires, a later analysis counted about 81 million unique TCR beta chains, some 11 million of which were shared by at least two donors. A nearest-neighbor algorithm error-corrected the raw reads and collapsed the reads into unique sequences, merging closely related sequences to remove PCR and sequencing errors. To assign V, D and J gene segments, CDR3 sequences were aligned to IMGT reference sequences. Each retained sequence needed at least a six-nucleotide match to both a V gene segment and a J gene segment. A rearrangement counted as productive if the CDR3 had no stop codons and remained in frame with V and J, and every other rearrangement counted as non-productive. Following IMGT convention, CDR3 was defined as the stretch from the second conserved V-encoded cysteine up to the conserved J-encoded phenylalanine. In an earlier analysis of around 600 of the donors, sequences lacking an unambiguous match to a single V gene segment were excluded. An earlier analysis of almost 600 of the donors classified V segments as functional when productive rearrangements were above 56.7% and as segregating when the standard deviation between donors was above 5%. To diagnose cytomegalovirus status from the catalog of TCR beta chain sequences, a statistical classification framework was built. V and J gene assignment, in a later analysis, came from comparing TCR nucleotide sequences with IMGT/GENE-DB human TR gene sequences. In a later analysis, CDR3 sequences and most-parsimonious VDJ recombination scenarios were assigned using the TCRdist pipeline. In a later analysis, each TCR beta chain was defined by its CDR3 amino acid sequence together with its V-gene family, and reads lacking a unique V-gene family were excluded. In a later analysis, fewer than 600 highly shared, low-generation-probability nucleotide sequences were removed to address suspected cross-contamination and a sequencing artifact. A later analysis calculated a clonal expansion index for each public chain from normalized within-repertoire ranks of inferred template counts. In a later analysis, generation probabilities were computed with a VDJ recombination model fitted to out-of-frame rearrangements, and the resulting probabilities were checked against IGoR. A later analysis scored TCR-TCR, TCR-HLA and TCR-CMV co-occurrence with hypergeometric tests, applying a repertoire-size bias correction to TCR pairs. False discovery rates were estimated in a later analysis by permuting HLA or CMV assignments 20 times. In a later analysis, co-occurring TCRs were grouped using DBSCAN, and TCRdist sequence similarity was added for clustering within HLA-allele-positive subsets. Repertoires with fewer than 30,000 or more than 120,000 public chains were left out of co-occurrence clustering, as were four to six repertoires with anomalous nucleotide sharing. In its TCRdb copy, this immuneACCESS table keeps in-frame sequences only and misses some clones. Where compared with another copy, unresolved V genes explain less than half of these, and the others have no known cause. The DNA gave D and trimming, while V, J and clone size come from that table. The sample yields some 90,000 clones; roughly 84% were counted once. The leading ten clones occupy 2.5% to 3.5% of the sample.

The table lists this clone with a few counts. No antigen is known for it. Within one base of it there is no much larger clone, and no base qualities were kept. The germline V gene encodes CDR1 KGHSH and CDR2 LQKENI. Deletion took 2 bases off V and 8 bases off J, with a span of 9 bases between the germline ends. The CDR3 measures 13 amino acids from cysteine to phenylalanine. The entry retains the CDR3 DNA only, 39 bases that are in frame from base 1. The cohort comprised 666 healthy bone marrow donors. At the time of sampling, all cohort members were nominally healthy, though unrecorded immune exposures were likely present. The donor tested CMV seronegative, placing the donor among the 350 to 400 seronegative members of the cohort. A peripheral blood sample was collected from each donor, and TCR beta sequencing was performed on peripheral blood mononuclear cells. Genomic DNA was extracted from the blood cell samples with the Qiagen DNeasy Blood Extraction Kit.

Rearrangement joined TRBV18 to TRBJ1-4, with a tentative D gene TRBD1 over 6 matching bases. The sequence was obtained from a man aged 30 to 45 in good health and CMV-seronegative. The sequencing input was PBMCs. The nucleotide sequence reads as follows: TGTGCCAGCTCACCAGGGGGCGGAGAAAAACTGTTTTTT. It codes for CASSPGGGEKLFF.